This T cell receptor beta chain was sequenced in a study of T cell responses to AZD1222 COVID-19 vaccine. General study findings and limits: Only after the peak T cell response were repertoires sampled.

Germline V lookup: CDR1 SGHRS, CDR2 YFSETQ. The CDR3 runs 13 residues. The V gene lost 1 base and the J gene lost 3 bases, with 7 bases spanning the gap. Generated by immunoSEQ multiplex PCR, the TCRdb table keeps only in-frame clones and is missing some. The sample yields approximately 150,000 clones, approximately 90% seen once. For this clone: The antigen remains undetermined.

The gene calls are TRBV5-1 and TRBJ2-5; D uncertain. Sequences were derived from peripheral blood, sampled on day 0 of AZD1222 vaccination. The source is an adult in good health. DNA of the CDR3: TGCGCCAGCAGCTTGTTAGGGAAAGAGACCCAGTACTTC. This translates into CASSLLGKETQYF.